This T cell receptor beta chain is from a study of cytomegalovirus exposure and HLA in healthy donors. Study-level background: Out of about 190 million T cells, an earlier analysis found around 110 million unique TCR beta sequences in total.

About this clone itself: Antigen: not known.

V lost 9 bases, J lost 1 base, and 7 bases lay in between. This CDR3 is 12 amino acids long. CDR1 SGHTA and CDR2 FQGNSA come from the germline V gene. Study-wide results and caveats: An analysis done earlier found most TCR beta V segments productive about 87% or about 30% of the time. CMV serostatus was the only immune exposure information that was available. Researchers reported in a later analysis that common viral pathogens appeared linked to several top clusters.

PCR employed 60 Vbeta and 13 Jbeta primers. Repertoires were generated with immunoSEQ multiplex PCR, while TCRdb's copy carries only in-frame clones and drops some. Its listing shows about 150,000 clones. The TCR originated in a woman between 50 and 59 years old in good health and CMV-seronegative. The sample consisted of PBMCs. The genes are TRBV7-2 and TRBJ1-5; D perhaps matches TRBD1 (5 bases). The chain's CDR3 is CASGQSNQPQHF. The CDR3 DNA sequence: TGTGCCAGTGGACAAAGCAATCAGCCCCAGCATTTT.